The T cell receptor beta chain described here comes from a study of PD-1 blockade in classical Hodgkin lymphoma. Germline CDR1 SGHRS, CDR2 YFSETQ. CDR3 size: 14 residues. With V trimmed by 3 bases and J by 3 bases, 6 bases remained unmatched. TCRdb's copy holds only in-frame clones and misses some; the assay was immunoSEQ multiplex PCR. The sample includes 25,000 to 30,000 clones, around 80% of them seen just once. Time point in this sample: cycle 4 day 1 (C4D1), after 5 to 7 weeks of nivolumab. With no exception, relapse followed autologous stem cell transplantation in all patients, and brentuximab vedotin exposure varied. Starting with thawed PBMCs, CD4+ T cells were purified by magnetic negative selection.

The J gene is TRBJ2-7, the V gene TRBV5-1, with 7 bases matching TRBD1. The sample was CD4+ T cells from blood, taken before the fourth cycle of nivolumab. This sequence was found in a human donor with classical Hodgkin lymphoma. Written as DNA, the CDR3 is TGCGCCAGCAGCTCCATGACAGGGAACTACGAGCAGTACTTC. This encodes CASSSMTGNYEQYF.